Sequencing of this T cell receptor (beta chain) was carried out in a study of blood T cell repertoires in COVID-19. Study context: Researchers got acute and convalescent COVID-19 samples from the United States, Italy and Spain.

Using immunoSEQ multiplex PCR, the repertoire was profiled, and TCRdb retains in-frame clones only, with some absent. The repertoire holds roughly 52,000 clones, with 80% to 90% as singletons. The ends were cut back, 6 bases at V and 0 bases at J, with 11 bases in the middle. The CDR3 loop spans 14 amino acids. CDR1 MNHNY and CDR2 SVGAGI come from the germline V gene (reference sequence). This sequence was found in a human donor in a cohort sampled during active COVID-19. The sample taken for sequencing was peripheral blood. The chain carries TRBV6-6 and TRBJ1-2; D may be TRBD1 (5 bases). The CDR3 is CASRRGDSNYGYTF. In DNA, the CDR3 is TGTGCCAGCAGACGGGGGGATTCTAACTATGGCTACACCTTC.